This T cell receptor (beta chain) was observed in a study of T cell responses to AZD1222 COVID-19 vaccine. The length of the CDR3 is 19 residues. V shed 1 base, J shed 0 bases, and the junction held 7 bases outside the gene matches. Germline V gives CDR1 SGHTA, CDR2 FQGNSA. The method was immunoSEQ multiplex PCR; TCRdb's version includes in-frame clones alone and lacks a portion of them. The profile shows some 150,000 clones, around nine tenths of them singletons. The TCR was taken from an adult in good health. The input for sequencing was peripheral blood, taken on day 0 of AZD1222 vaccination. This chain links TRBV7-2 with TRBJ2-6; 9 nucleotides line up with TRBD1. The CDR3: CASSLVSTGGSSGANVLTF. Written as DNA, the CDR3 is TGTGCCAGCAGCTTAGTTTCGACAGGGGGGAGCTCTGGGGCCAACGTCCTGACTTTC.